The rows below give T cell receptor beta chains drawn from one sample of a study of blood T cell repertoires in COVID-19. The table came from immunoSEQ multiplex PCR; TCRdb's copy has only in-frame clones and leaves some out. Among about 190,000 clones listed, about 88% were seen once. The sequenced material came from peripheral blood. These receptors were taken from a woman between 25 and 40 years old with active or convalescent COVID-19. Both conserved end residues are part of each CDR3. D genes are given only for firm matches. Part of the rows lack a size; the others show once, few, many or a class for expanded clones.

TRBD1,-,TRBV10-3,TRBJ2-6,CAISPTGDLTSGANVLTF,TGTGCCATCAGCCCGACAGGGGACCTTACCTCTGGGGCCAACGTCCTGACTTTC
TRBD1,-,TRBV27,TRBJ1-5,CASSRLTGPHQPQHF,TGTGCCAGCAGTCGCCTGACAGGGCCCCACCAGCCCCAGCATTTT
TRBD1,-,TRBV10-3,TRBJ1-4,CAISNGLTGRATNEKLFF,TGTGCCATCAGCAACGGCCTGACAGGGCGTGCAACTAATGAAAAACTGTTTTTT
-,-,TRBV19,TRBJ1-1,CASSMRNTEAFF,TGTGCCAGTAGTATGAGGAACACTGAAGCTTTCTTT
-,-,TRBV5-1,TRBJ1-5,CASSLGGQINQPQHF,TGCGCCAGCAGCTTGGGCGGACAGATCAATCAGCCCCAGCATTTT
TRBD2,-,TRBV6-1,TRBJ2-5,CASSASTSGGMETQYF,TGTGCCAGCAGTGCAAGCACTAGCGGGGGTATGGAGACCCAGTACTTC
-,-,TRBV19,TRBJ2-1,CASTMGGGPYNEQFF,TGTGCCAGTACCATGGGGGGGGGCCCTTACAATGAGCAGTTCTTC
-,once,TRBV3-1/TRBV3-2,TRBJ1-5,CASSQGRQPQHF,TGTGCCAGCAGCCAGGGGAGGCAGCCCCAGCATTTT
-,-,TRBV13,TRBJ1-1,CASSSGPGLNTEAFF,TGTGCCAGCAGTTCCGGTCCAGGTTTGAACACTGAAGCTTTCTTT
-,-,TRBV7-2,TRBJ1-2,CASSYTGTANYGYTF,TGTGCCAGCAGCTACACAGGGACCGCCAACTATGGCTACACCTTC
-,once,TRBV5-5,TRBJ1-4,CASSFTELNEKLFF,TGTGCCAGCAGCTTCACAGAGCTTAATGAAAAACTGTTTTTT
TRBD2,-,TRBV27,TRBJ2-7,CASSPFWGGDEQYF,TGTGCCAGCAGCCCCTTCTGGGGGGGAGATGAGCAGTACTTC
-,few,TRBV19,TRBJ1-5,CASSIRQNQPQHF,TGTGCCAGTAGTATCCGACAGAATCAGCCCCAGCATTTT
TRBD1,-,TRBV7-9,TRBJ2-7,CASSRTDREQYF,TGTGCCAGCAGCCGGACGGACAGGGAGCAGTACTTC
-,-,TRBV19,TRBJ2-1,CASSIEGWRANNEQFF,TGTGCCAGTAGTATCGAGGGGTGGAGGGCTAACAATGAGCAGTTCTTC
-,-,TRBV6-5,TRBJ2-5,CASRKGTSTLETQYF,TGTGCCAGCAGGAAAGGGACATCGACGCTCGAGACCCAGTACTTC
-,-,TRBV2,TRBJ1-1,CASSGLTLLGTEAFF,TGTGCCAGCAGTGGTCTAACACTCCTCGGGACTGAAGCTTTCTTT
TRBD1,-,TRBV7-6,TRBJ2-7,CASSLEGDRGREQYF,TGTGCCAGCAGCTTAGAAGGGGACAGGGGTAGGGAGCAGTACTTC
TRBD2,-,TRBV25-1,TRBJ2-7,CASSEFSGTTTKSYEQYF,TGTGCCAGCAGTGAATTCAGCGGGACCACGACCAAATCCTACGAGCAGTACTTC
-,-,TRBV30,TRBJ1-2,CAWGGSGGWGYTF,TGTGCCTGGGGTGGTTCGGGGGGATGGGGCTACACCTTC
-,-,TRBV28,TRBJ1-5,CASSLGRRGNQPQHF,TGTGCCAGCAGTTTAGGACGGCGGGGCAATCAGCCCCAGCATTTT
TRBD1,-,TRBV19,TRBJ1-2,CASSIGQGGNYGYTF,TGTGCCAGTAGTATCGGACAGGGGGGTAACTATGGCTACACCTTC
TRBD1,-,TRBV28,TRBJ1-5,CASIFGTGSQPQHF,TGTGCCAGCATTTTCGGGACAGGGTCACAGCCCCAGCATTTT
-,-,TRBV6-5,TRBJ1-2,CASHRGGGYTF,TGTGCCTCCCATCGGGGGGGTGGCTACACCTTC
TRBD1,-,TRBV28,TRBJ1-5,CASSPWTGGAGQPQHF,TGTGCCAGCAGCCCTTGGACAGGGGGCGCGGGTCAGCCCCAGCATTTT
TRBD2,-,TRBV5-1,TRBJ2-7,CASSFSGWGTDEQYF,TGCGCCAGCAGCTTTAGCGGGTGGGGAACCGACGAGCAGTACTTC
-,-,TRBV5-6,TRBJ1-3,CASSIGTTGNTIYF,TGTGCCAGCAGCATCGGGACAACTGGAAACACCATATATTTT
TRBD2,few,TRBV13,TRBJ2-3,CASSRSSGGHTDTQYF,TGTGCCAGCAGCCGATCTAGCGGGGGGCACACAGATACGCAGTATTTT
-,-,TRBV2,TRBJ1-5,CASRGEQVDNQPQHF,TGTGCCAGCAGAGGGGAACAGGTGGACAATCAGCCCCAGCATTTT
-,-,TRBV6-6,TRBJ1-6,CASSYRGRGNSPLHF,TGTGCCAGCAGTTACCGAGGAAGGGGAAATTCACCCCTCCACTTT
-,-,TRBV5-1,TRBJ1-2,CASSDQGRSYGYTF,TGCGCCAGCAGCGACCAGGGAAGAAGCTATGGCTACACCTTC
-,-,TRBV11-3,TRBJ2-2,CASSFFPYPNTGELFF,TGTGCCAGCAGCTTTTTCCCTTATCCGAACACCGGGGAGCTGTTTTTT
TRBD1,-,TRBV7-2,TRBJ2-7,CASSGNPGQGIYEQYF,TGTGCCAGCAGCGGAAATCCGGGACAGGGTATCTACGAGCAGTACTTC
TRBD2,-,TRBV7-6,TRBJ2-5,CASSLVEKLAGEQETQYF,TGTGCCAGCAGCTTAGTAGAGAAACTAGCGGGGGAACAAGAGACCCAGTACTTC
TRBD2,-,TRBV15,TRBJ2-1,CATSRVGSGSSYNEQFF,TGTGCCACCAGCAGAGTTGGTAGCGGGAGCTCCTACAATGAGCAGTTCTTC
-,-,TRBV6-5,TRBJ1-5,CASSYMGGQPQHF,TGTGCCAGCAGTTACATGGGGGGTCAGCCCCAGCATTTT
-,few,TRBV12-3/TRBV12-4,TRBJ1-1,CASSFGGRTEAFF,TGTGCCAGCAGTTTCGGGGGGAGGACTGAAGCTTTCTTT
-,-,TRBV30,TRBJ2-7,CAWKARNSYEQYF,TGTGCCTGGAAAGCCCGAAACTCCTACGAGCAGTACTTC
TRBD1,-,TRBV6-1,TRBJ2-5,CASSAQTGTGAVTQYF,TGTGCCAGCAGTGCACAGACCGGGACAGGGGCGGTGACCCAGTACTTC
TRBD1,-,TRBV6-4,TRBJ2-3,CASSDGTGGTDTQYF,TGTGCCAGCAGTGACGGGACAGGGGGCACAGATACGCAGTATTTT
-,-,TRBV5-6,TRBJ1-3,CASSLVSSGNTIYF,TGTGCCAGCAGCTTGGTGAGCTCTGGAAACACCATATATTTT
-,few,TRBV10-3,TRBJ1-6,CASHRDYNSPLHF,TGTGCCTCGCACAGGGACTATAATTCACCCCTCCACTTT
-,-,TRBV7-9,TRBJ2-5,CASSLVGSGETQYF,TGTGCCAGCAGCTTAGTAGGGAGCGGCGAGACCCAGTACTTC
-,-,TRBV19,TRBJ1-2,CASSIGIVGSYGYTF,TGTGCCAGTAGTATAGGGATAGTTGGGAGCTATGGCTACACCTTC
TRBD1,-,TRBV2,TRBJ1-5,CASSPQGALNQPQHF,TGTGCCAGCAGTCCTCAGGGGGCCCTCAATCAGCCCCAGCATTTT
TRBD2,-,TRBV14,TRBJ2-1,CASRRGSSYNEQFF,TGTGCCAGCAGACGCGGGAGCTCCTACAATGAGCAGTTCTTC
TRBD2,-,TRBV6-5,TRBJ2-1,CASSTPGTTDDEQFF,TGTGCCAGCAGTACCCCCGGGACTACCGACGATGAGCAGTTCTTC
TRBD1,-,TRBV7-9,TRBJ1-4,CASSLVRDRGRLNEKLFF,TGTGCCAGCAGCTTAGTAAGGGACAGGGGGCGGTTGAACGAAAAACTGTTTTTT
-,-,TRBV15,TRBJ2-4,CATRPTLTGNIQYF,TGTGCCACCCGACCAACATTAACGGGGAACATTCAGTACTTC
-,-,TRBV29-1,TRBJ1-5,CSVADNRNQPQHF,TGCAGCGTTGCCGATAACAGAAATCAGCCCCAGCATTTT
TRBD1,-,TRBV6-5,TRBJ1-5,CASRGTGASNQPQHF,TGTGCCAGCAGGGGGACAGGGGCTAGCAATCAGCCCCAGCATTTT
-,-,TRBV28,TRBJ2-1,CASSSPTRRRYNEQFF,TGTGCCAGCAGTTCACCGACTAGGCGGAGATACAATGAGCAGTTCTTC